This is a list of T cell receptor beta chains from one sample in a study of shared clonotypes between healthy human individuals. Using immunoSEQ multiplex PCR, the repertoire was profiled, and TCRdb retains in-frame clones only, with some absent. This sample carries under 1,900,000 clones, approximately 98.5% of them seen once, and the ten largest clones take roughly 0.35%. Sample: naive CD4+ T cells sorted from blood. These receptors all come from a man aged 25 to 45 in good health. Both conserved end residues are part of each CDR3. Each record gives: V gene, D gene, J gene, clone size, CDR3 DNA, CDR3 protein. A D gene is named only where the DNA matches it firmly. The size field is filled for only some rows; it gives once, few, many or a size class.

TRBV5-4,-,TRBJ2-7,-,TGTGCCAGCAGCTTGGGGGACACCAACTACGAGCAGTACTTC,CASSLGDTNYEQYF
TRBV10-2,TRBD2,TRBJ2-5,once,TGCGCCAGGTCCTCCGGACTAGCGGCTCAAGAGACCCAGTACTTC,CARSSGLAAQETQYF
TRBV6-6,-,TRBJ2-7,once,TGTGCCAGCACCGGGCGGGACGGCTCCTACGAGCAGTACTTC,CASTGRDGSYEQYF
TRBV19,TRBD2,TRBJ2-1,-,TGTGCCAGTAGTGCGCGACTAGCGGGAGCCTGGTTAAATGAGCAGTTCTTC,CASSARLAGAWLNEQFF
TRBV27,TRBD1,TRBJ2-3,once,TGTGCCAGCAGAGAGACAGGGGGCGATACAGATACGCAGTATTTT,CASRETGGDTDTQYF
TRBV6-5,TRBD1,TRBJ1-4,-,TGTGCCAGCAGTTCCTTTCGGACAGGCGCGAATGAAAAACTGTTTTTT,CASSSFRTGANEKLFF
TRBV5-1,-,TRBJ2-5,-,TGCGCCAGCAGCTTCGGGACGGTCCAAGAGACCCAGTACTTC,CASSFGTVQETQYF
TRBV2,-,TRBJ2-1,once,TGTGCCAGCAGTGGGGGGACCCACAATGAGCAGTTCTTC,CASSGGTHNEQFF
TRBV6-1,-,TRBJ2-4,once,TGTGCCAGCAGTGTTTCAAATGGCAAAAACATTCAGTACTTC,CASSVSNGKNIQYF
TRBV5-1,-,TRBJ1-1,once,TGCGCCAGCAGCTTTGGCAGCGGGCAAGAAGCTTTCTTT,CASSFGSGQEAFF
TRBV5-1,-,TRBJ1-1,-,TGCGCCAGCAGCTTGACGCATCCGAACACTGAAGCTTTCTTT,CASSLTHPNTEAFF
TRBV28,-,TRBJ2-3,-,TGTGCCAGCAGTCTGGACGGACTGATCACGCAGTATTTT,CASSLDGLITQYF
TRBV7-9,TRBD2,TRBJ2-5,-,TGTGCCAGCAGCTTAGCGCGGACTAGCGGGAGTCGGGAGACCCAGTACTTC,CASSLARTSGSRETQYF
TRBV27,-,TRBJ1-3,-,TGTGCCAGCGGAGTGCGGAGGGGCTCTGGAAACACCATATATTTT,CASGVRRGSGNTIYF
TRBV18,TRBD1,TRBJ2-4,-,TGTGCCAGCTCACCACTCACCGGGACAGGGGTGTTGTTGGGCAAAAACATTCAGTACTTC,CASSPLTGTGVLLGKNIQYF
TRBV5-1,-,TRBJ2-7,-,TGCGCCAGCAGCATACAAGCGGGACACCCTTACGAGCAGTACTTC,CASSIQAGHPYEQYF
TRBV10-3,TRBD2,TRBJ2-1,-,TGTGCCATCAGAATGACTAGCGGTGACAATGAGCAGTTCTTC,CAIRMTSGDNEQFF
TRBV5-1,TRBD2,TRBJ2-1,-,TGCGCCAGCAGCTTGGCTACTAGCGGAGTTAGCTCCTACAATGAGCAGTTCTTC,CASSLATSGVSSYNEQFF
TRBV5-1,-,TRBJ1-1,-,TGCGCCAGCAGCGGGGAGGGACGAGAGGGGACTGAAGCTTTCTTT,CASSGEGREGTEAFF
TRBV19,-,TRBJ2-2,-,TGTGCCAGTAGTTCCCAGGGATTCGGCGGGGAGCTGTTTTTT,CASSSQGFGGELFF
TRBV6-1,-,TRBJ2-1,-,TGTGCCAGCAGCCAGGTGAATGAGCAGTTCTTC,CASSQVNEQFF
TRBV6-5,-,TRBJ2-5,-,TGTGCCAGCATTACCTCAGGGGCCCAAGAGACCCAGTACTTC,CASITSGAQETQYF
TRBV19,TRBD2,TRBJ2-5,-,TGTGCCAGTAGTATTGGGACTAGGGGAAGACAAGAGACCCAGTACTTC,CASSIGTRGRQETQYF
TRBV29-1,-,TRBJ2-7,-,TGCAGCGTGGGACGGACGCCCTACGAGCAGTACTTC,CSVGRTPYEQYF
TRBV18,-,TRBJ1-1,-,TGTGCCAGCTCGGGTATGGGCCGAGTGAACACTGAAGCTTTCTTT,CASSGMGRVNTEAFF
TRBV6-1,TRBD2,TRBJ2-7,-,TGTGCCAGCACTGGGATAGCGGGAGGGCCCTACGAGCAGTACTTC,CASTGIAGGPYEQYF